The present TCR beta chain was sequenced within a study of control samples from healthy donors and cancer patients. Using immunoSEQ multiplex PCR, the repertoire was profiled, and TCRdb retains in-frame clones only, with some absent. The sample includes 78,000 or so clones, about 88% seen only once; the top ten take under 7.5%. The V end was cut by 4 bases, the J end by 2 bases, with 13 bases between. Germline CDR1 reads SGHKS; CDR2 reads YYEKEE (reference sequence). CDR3 length equals 15 residues. The chain couples TRBV5-5 to TRBJ1-3, with D perhaps TRBD1 (6 bases). The material sequenced was blood. The receptor's source is a woman between 45 and 60 years old in good health. CDR3 residues: CASSTSQGAGNTIYF. The CDR3 DNA is TGTGCCAGCAGCACATCACAGGGCGCTGGAAACACCATATATTTT.